This T cell receptor (beta chain) stems from a study of molecular identifiers for immune sequencing clone quantification. TCRdb passed the PCR reads through MiXCR, listing each CDR3 protein once. The table has approximately 670,000 distinct CDR3 sequences, about 20% seen once. This CDR3 spans 16 amino acids. The germline V and J ends were trimmed by 3 bases and 2 bases, with 16 bases remaining between them. Germline values: CDR1 SGDLS, CDR2 YYNGEE. J is TRBJ2-3 and V is TRBV9, with D unclear. The origin of this receptor is a human donor in good health. Some libraries in this study had Jurkat cell RNA spiked in. Sequencing input: naive CD8+ T cells from blood, with Jurkat cell RNA spiked in. Subset in this sample: FACS-sorted CD8+CD4-CCR7+CD45RA+ naive T cells. CDR3 sequence (DNA): TGTGCCAGCAGCGCACAGACAATAAAACCCACAGATACGCAGTATTTT. Amino acids: CASSAQTIKPTDTQYF.